Detailed here is one TCR beta chain. The antigen is unknown. The data were obtained in a study of shared clonotypes between healthy human individuals. Study at large: Each donor contributed plates that comprised three CD4 naive, three CD4 memory, two CD8 naive and one CD8 memory.

Points from the study as a whole: Against clonotypes common to all four donors, non-shared ones had lower generation probabilities.

Method: immunoSEQ multiplex PCR; TCRdb's copy keeps in-frame clones and lacks some. There are approximately 640,000 clones in the sample; roughly 70% occur only once, and about 1.7% lies in the top ten. Deletions cut 4 bases from V and 4 bases from J, with 23 bases between. Germline loops: CDR1 SGHNT, CDR2 YYREEE (reference sequence). There are 17 residues in the CDR3. The clonotype originates from a woman in her 30s in good health. The chain couples TRBV5-4 to TRBJ1-2, with D perhaps matching TRBD1 (6 bases). The material sequenced was memory CD4+ T cells sorted from blood. The subset is: CD45RA-negative fraction. CDR3 in amino acids: CASSVGQSRVPGYGYTF. The CDR3 DNA follows: TGTGCCAGCAGCGTCGGACAGTCAAGAGTTCCTGGCTATGGCTACACCTTC.